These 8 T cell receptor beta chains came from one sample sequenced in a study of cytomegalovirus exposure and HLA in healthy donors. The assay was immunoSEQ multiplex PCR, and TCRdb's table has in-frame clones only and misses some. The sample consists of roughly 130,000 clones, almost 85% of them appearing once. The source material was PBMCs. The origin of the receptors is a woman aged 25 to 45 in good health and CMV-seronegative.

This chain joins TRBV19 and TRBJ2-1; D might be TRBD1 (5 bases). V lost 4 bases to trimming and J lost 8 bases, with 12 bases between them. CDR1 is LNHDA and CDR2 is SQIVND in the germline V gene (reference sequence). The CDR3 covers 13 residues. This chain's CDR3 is CASSKGRLDEQFF. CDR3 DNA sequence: TGTGCCAGTAGTAAGGGGCGACTCGATGAGCAGTTCTTC.

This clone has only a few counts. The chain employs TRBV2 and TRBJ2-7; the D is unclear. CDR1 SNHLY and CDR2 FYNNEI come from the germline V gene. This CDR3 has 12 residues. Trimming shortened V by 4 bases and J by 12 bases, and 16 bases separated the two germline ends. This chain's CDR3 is CASSAGGPPRYF. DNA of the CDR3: TGTGCCAGCAGTGCAGGTGGCCCCCCGCGGTACTTC. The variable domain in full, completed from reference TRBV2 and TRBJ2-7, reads EPEVTQTPSHQVTQMGQEVILRCVPISNHLYFYWYRQILGQKVEFLVSFYNNEISEKSEIFDDQFSVERPDGSNFTLKIRSTKLEDSAMYFCASSAGGPPRYFGPGTRLTVT.

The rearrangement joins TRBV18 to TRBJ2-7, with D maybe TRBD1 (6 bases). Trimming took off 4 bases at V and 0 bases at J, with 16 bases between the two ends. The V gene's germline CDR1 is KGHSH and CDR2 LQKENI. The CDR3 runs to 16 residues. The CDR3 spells CASSQRAGTNSYEQYF. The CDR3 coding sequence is TGTGCCAGCTCACAGAGGGCCGGGACAAACTCCTACGAGCAGTACTTC.

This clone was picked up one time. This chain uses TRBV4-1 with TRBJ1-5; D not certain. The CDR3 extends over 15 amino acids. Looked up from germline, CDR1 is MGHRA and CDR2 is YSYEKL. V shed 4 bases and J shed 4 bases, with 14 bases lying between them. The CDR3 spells CASSPAFSGNQPQHF. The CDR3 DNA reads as TGCGCCAGCAGCCCGGCGTTTTCCGGGAATCAGCCCCAGCATTTT.

Written as DNA, the CDR3 is TGTGCCAGCAGCTTGACCGGGACTAGCGGGAAGAAGACCCAGTACTTC. It translates to CASSLTGTSGKKTQYF. The chain combines TRBV5-4 with TRBJ2-5; 13 positions agree with TRBD2. With 1 base clipped from V and 6 bases from J, the junction kept 6 bases outside the gene matches. The CDR3 runs 16 residues. The V gene's germline CDR1 is SGHNT and CDR2 YYREEE (reference sequence). The whole variable domain, remainder taken from reference TRBV5-4 and TRBJ2-5, is ETGVTQSPTHLIKTRGQQVTLRCSSQSGHNTVSWYQQALGQGPQFIFQYYREEENGRGNFPPRFSGLQFPNYSSELNVNALELDDSALYLCASSLTGTSGKKTQYFGPGTRLLVL.

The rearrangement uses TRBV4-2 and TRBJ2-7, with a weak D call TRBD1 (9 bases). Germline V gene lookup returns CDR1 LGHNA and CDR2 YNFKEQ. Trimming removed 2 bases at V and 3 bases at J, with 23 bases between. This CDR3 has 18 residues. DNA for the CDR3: TGTGCCAGCAGCCAACCGGGGGGGTTGGGACAGGGCCACTACGAGCAGTACTTC. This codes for CASSQPGGLGQGHYEQYF.

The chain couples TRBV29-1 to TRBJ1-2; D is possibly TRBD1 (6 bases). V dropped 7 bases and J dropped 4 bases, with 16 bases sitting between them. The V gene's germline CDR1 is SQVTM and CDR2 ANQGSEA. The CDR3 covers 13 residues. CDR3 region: CSAEDSLFYGYTF. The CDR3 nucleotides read TGCAGCGCGGAGGACAGCCTCTTCTATGGCTACACCTTC.

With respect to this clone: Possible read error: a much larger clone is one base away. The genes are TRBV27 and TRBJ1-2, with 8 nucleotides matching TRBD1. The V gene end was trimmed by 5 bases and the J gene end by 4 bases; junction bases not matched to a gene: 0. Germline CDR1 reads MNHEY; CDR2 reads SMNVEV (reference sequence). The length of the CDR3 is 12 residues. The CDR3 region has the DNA TGTGCCAGCAGTACAGGGGGCTATGGCTACACCTTC. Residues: CASSTGGYGYTF.